These 28 T cell receptor beta chains were all obtained from the same sample, sequenced in a study of cytomegalovirus exposure and HLA in healthy donors. The PCR was carried out with 60 Vbeta primers and 13 Jbeta primers. Libraries were prepared by immunoSEQ multiplex PCR; TCRdb keeps only in-frame clonotypes and omits some of them. The sample has more than 200,000 clones; about three quarters are singletons. The specimen was PBMCs. Every receptor here comes from a man aged 35 to 55 in good health and CMV-seronegative.

The chain employs TRBV5-6 and TRBJ2-2; TRBD1 aligns across 12 bases. The CDR3 contains 16 residues. Germline V CDR1 and CDR2: SGHDT, YYEEEE. V shed 3 bases and J 4 bases; nucleotides not matched to a gene: 4. CDR3 region: CASSWGTGGGTGELFF. The CDR3 DNA reads as TGTGCCAGCAGCTGGGGGACAGGGGGCGGCACCGGGGAGCTGTTTTTT.

V and J are TRBV5-6 and TRBJ2-2; 9 bases fit TRBD1. J lost 4 bases, V lost 4 bases, and 5 bases had no gene match. Looked up from germline, CDR1 is SGHDT and CDR2 is YYEEEE. The CDR3 is made up of 15 amino acids. In DNA, the CDR3 is TGTGCCAGCAGCCCCGGGACAGGGATCACCGGGGAGCTGTTTTTT. This gives the protein CASSPGTGITGELFF.

This clone was observed a single time. The V call is TRBV5-1, the J call TRBJ2-5; D is unresolved. CDR1 is SGHRS and CDR2 is YFSETQ in the germline V gene. This CDR3 spans 14 amino acids. V was cut by 0 bases and J by 2 bases, with 8 bases left in between. As DNA, the CDR3 is TGCGCCAGCAGCTTGGAGCACTGGCAAGAGACCCAGTACTTC. This gives the protein CASSLEHWQETQYF.

This rearrangement joins TRBV18 to TRBJ2-7; 9 nucleotides align to TRBD1. CDR3 length: 15 residues. Trimming at V came to 5 bases and at J to 3 bases, leaving 8 bases not matched to a gene. Germline V gene data show CDR1 as KGHSH and CDR2 as LQKENI. CDR3 sequence: CASSTTGTGNYEQYF. In DNA form, the CDR3 reads TGTGCCAGCTCAACAACCGGGACAGGGAACTACGAGCAGTACTTC.

The chain couples TRBV5-1 to TRBJ1-2; tentatively, D is TRBD1 (6 bases). The CDR3 extends over 13 amino acids. Germline-derived CDR1 and CDR2 are SGHRS and YFSETQ. Trimming cost V 3 bases and J 3 bases, with 9 bases left between them. The CDR3 DNA is TGCGCCAGCAGCTCTCGGACAGACTATGGCTACACCTTC. Translated, it gives CASSSRTDYGYTF.

The chain combines TRBV7-9 with TRBJ2-2, with TRBD2 as a possible D gene (6 bases). Germline V gene sequence: CDR1 SEHNR, CDR2 FQNEAQ (reference sequence). Between the trimmed V and J ends, which lost 8 bases and 0 bases, there was a span of 16 bases. CDR3 length: 16 residues. CDR3: CASFPRSGANTGELFF. CDR3 nucleotides: TGTGCCAGCTTCCCCCGCTCGGGGGCGAACACCGGGGAGCTGTTTTTT.

V and J are TRBV5-4 and TRBJ2-2; 9 bases agree with TRBD1. The J segment lost 7 bases and the V segment lost 4 bases, leaving 5 bases of the junction unmatched. CDR3 size: 14 residues. Germline V gene data show CDR1 as SGHNT and CDR2 as YYREEE (reference sequence). The CDR3, as DNA: TGTGCCAGCAGCGAGGGGACAGGGAACGGGGAGCTGTTTTTT. This translates into CASSEGTGNGELFF.

This rearrangement joins TRBV7-8 to TRBJ2-3; 7 bases align to TRBD1. J was trimmed by 4 bases and V by 5 bases; bases with no gene match: 9. This CDR3 region has 15 residues. From germline, CDR1 is SGHVS and CDR2 FQNEAQ. Here the CDR3 DNA reads TGTGCCAGCAGCCCCATACAGGGGTTTGCAGATACGCAGTATTTT. Translating it yields CASSPIQGFADTQYF. Drawing the rest from reference TRBV7-8 and TRBJ2-3, the complete variable domain is GAGVSQSPRYKVAKRGQDVALRCDPISGHVSLFWYQQALGQGPEFLTYFQNEAQLDKSGLPSDRFFAERPEGSVSTLKIQRTQQEDSAVYLCASSPIQGFADTQYFGPGTRLTVL.

The V call is TRBV6-5, the J call TRBJ1-3; weak D call: TRBD1 (5 bases). Germline assignment: CDR1 MNHEY and CDR2 SVGAGI. The CDR3 totals 15 residues. Trimming cost V 2 bases and J 4 bases, with 12 bases left between them. CDR3 coding DNA: TGTGCCAGCAGTTACACCAAGGGGATAGGAAACACCATATATTTT. Translating it yields CASSYTKGIGNTIYF.

Only a few counts were recorded for this clone. The chain carries TRBV5-1 and TRBJ1-4; 12 positions match TRBD1. The ends lost 4 bases at V and 8 bases at J; junction bases unmatched: 6. In germline, CDR1 is SGHRS, CDR2 YFSETQ. The CDR3 totals 15 residues. The CDR3 region is CASSLGQGAIEKLFF. The CDR3 DNA sequence: TGCGCCAGCAGCCTGGGACAGGGGGCTATAGAAAAACTGTTTTTT. The complete variable domain, with remaining parts taken from reference TRBV5-1 and TRBJ1-4, reads KAGVTQTPRYLIKTRGQQVTLSCSPISGHRSVSWYQQTPGQGLQFLFEYFSETQRNKGNFPGRFSGRQFSNSRSEMNVSTLELGDSALYLCASSLGQGAIEKLFFGSGTQLSVL.

The gene calls are TRBV10-3 and TRBJ1-2; D ambiguous. This CDR3 spans 11 amino acids. CDR1 is ENHRY and CDR2 is SYGVKD in the germline V gene. Trimming cost V 7 bases and J 8 bases, with 11 bases left between them. Here the CDR3 reads CAITEGGGYTF. CDR3 DNA sequence: TGTGCCATCACCGAGGGAGGCGGCTACACCTTC.

The chain carries TRBV7-6 and TRBJ2-5; D is uncertain. The J call may be in error: the DNA end matches TRBJ2-7 better. This CDR3 has 12 amino acids. The germline V gene has CDR1 SGHVS and CDR2 FNYEAQ. The DNA of the CDR3 is TGTGCCAGCAGCTCGAACGGGTACGAGCAGTACTTC. This sequence encodes CASSSNGYEQYF.

This sequence joins TRBV2 and TRBJ1-5, with TRBD1 as a possible D gene (6 bases). The CDR3 is 14 residues long. CDR1 is SNHLY and CDR2 is FYNNEI in the germline V gene. V lost 6 bases and J 3 bases, leaving 12 bases between the germline ends. The CDR3 bases are TGTGCCAGCAGACCCGACAGGTACAATCAGCCCCAGCATTTT. Its protein product is CASRPDRYNQPQHF.

J is TRBJ2-4 and V is TRBV20-1, with D tentatively TRBD1 (6 bases). Germline V gene lookup returns CDR1 DFQATT and CDR2 SNEGSKA (reference sequence). The ends were cut back, 6 bases at V and 7 bases at J, with 10 bases in the middle. This CDR3 region has 11 residues. CDR3 protein: CSASQGNIQYF. The CDR3 DNA is TGCAGTGCCAGCCAGGGGAACATTCAGTACTTC.

This rearrangement joins TRBV7-2 to TRBJ2-3; 9 bases match TRBD2. The germline V gene encodes CDR1 SGHTA and CDR2 FQGNSA. The CDR3 totals 13 residues. The CDR3 sequence: CASAGGQTDTQYF. CDR3 DNA sequence: TGTGCGAGCGCGGGGGGGCAAACAGATACGCAGTATTTT. The whole variable domain, remainder taken from reference TRBV7-2 and TRBJ2-3, is GAGVSQSPSNKVTEKGKDVELRCDPISGHTALYWYRQSLGQGLEFLIYFQGNSAPDKSGLPSDRFSAERTGGSVSTLTIQRTQQEDSAVYLCASAGGQTDTQYFGPGTRLTVL.

The chain links TRBV5-1 to TRBJ2-2, with 8 positions matching TRBD1. The CDR3 has 15 residues. J was trimmed by 3 bases and V by 2 bases; bases with no gene match: 3. CDR1 is SGHRS, CDR2 YFSETQ, per germline. The CDR3 DNA reads TGCGCCAGCAGCTTCAGGGGGCGAGACACCGGGGAGCTGTTTTTT. Residues: CASSFRGRDTGELFF.

The chain has TRBV9 and TRBJ2-5; TRBD2 matches at 7 bases. The CDR3 loop spans 13 amino acids. Germline values: CDR1 SGDLS, CDR2 YYNGEE. Losses at the gene ends were 5 bases for V and 5 bases for J; bases not matched to a gene: 6. The DNA of the CDR3 is TGTGCCAGCAGAGGACTAGTGGGGGAGACCCAGTACTTC. This translates into CASRGLVGETQYF.

The CDR3 nucleotides are TGTGCCAGCAGTGAATCAGGGGTGGGCTATGGCTACACCTTC. The encoded protein is CASSESGVGYGYTF. The chain couples TRBV25-1 to TRBJ1-2, with D maybe TRBD1 (6 bases). This CDR3 is 14 amino acids long. Per the germline V gene, CDR1 is MGHDK and CDR2 is SYGVNS. Trimming took 1 base from V and 4 from J, leaving 10 bases between them.

The V call is TRBV25-1, the J call TRBJ1-3; no reliable D call. There are 14 residues in the CDR3. Germline V gives CDR1 MGHDK, CDR2 SYGVNS. The V end lost 1 base, the J end lost 6 bases, and 10 bases lay between the germline ends. CDR3 sequence reads: CASSESGRANTIYF. The CDR3 DNA reads as TGTGCCAGCAGTGAATCTGGGCGGGCAAACACCATATATTTT. The variable domain in full, with the rest retrieved from reference TRBV25-1 and TRBJ1-3, is EADIYQTPRYLVIGTGKKITLECSQTMGHDKMYWYQQDPGMELHLIHYSYGVNSTEKGDLSSESTVSRIRTEHFPLTLESARPSHTSQYLCASSESGRANTIYFGEGSWLTVV.

This chain's CDR3 is CASSSGTGGRHSNQPQHF. The CDR3 region has the DNA TGTGCCAGTAGTTCCGGGACAGGGGGCCGTCATAGCAATCAGCCCCAGCATTTT. The V call is TRBV19, the J call TRBJ1-5, with 12 bases that match TRBD1. V was clipped by 5 bases and J by 0 bases; unmatched bases: 8. The CDR3 contains 18 residues. Germline V CDR1 and CDR2: LNHDA, SQIVND (reference sequence).

The chain joins TRBV10-1 to TRBJ2-2; D unclear. The length of the CDR3 is 14 residues. Germline loops: CDR1 WNHNN, CDR2 SYGVQD (reference sequence). The V gene lost 2 bases and the J gene lost 3 bases, with 7 bases spanning the gap. The DNA for the CDR3 is TGCGCCAGCAGTGAGAACTTATACACCGGGGAGCTGTTTTTT. This gives the protein CASSENLYTGELFF.

The count of this clone is one. The chain links TRBV28 to TRBJ1-1, with D possibly being TRBD1 (5 bases). From germline, CDR1 is MDHEN and CDR2 SYDVKM. This CDR3 contains 14 residues. Trimming stripped 6 bases from V and 5 bases from J, with 16 bases between. This CDR3 reads CASSPPRGMTEAFF. Written as DNA, the CDR3 is TGTGCCAGCAGCCCACCTCGGGGGATGACTGAAGCTTTCTTT.

The CDR3 loop is CASILAGISNEQFF. The CDR3 DNA follows: TGTGCCAGCATACTAGCGGGAATCTCCAATGAGCAGTTCTTC. This chain uses TRBV5-6 with TRBJ2-1, with 10 bases identical to TRBD2. This CDR3 has 14 amino acids. Germline CDR1 SGHDT, CDR2 YYEEEE. J lost 6 bases, V lost 6 bases, and 6 bases had no gene match.

The chain combines TRBV10-2 with TRBJ1-2, with TRBD1 as a possible D gene (5 bases). V was pared by 10 bases and J by 2 bases, with 17 bases between. The CDR3 is 14 amino acids. CDR1 and CDR2 (germline): WSHSY, SAAADI. CDR3 protein: CATLETASNYGYTF. The CDR3 DNA sequence: TGCGCCACCCTAGAGACAGCCTCCAACTATGGCTACACCTTC.

The chain employs TRBV11-2 and TRBJ2-1; 10 bases are a match to TRBD2. Germline CDR1 is SGHAT and CDR2 is FQNNGV. This CDR3 has 15 amino acids. Losses at the gene ends were 5 bases for V and 8 bases for J; bases not matched to a gene: 9. This CDR3 reads CASSPGLAATDEQFF. The CDR3 DNA reads as TGTGCCAGCAGCCCAGGACTAGCGGCTACAGATGAGCAGTTCTTC.

The chain recombines TRBV28 with TRBJ2-3, with 10 nucleotides matching TRBD1. The CDR3 has 14 residues. Germline lookup yields CDR1 MDHEN and CDR2 SYDVKM. V trimming: 7 bases; J trimming: 6 bases; junction bases outside the gene matches: 7. CDR3 bases: TGTGCCAGCAAACCGGGACAGGGGTTTGATACGCAGTATTTT. It is translated as CASKPGQGFDTQYF.

The chain links TRBV9 to TRBJ2-7, with 8 bases identical to TRBD1. Germline V gene lookup returns CDR1 SGDLS and CDR2 YYNGEE. The CDR3 sequence is 14 residues long. V lost 4 bases, J lost 3 bases, and 6 bases stayed unmatched. This chain's CDR3 is CASSRGTGYYEQYF. CDR3 coding DNA: TGTGCCAGCAGCCGGGGGACAGGTTACTACGAGCAGTACTTC.

The rearrangement links TRBV7-3 to TRBJ2-3; 7 bases match TRBD1. CDR1 is SGHTA and CDR2 is FQGTGA in the germline V gene. V was pared by 5 bases and J by 1 base, with 9 bases of the junction left unmatched. The CDR3 totals 16 residues. The CDR3 nucleotides are TGTGCCAGCAGCCACTACGGGACAGATGGCACAGATACGCAGTATTTT. As protein: CASSHYGTDGTDTQYF.